The 14 T cell receptor beta chains given below trace back to one sample, sequenced in a study of blood T cell repertoires in COVID-19. Sequenced by immunoSEQ multiplex PCR; TCRdb stores in-frame clones only, minus some. In the table there are 200,000 to 250,000 clones, 60% to 85% of which are singletons. The sample was peripheral blood. Receptors were obtained from a woman aged 70-85 years with acute or convalescent COVID-19.

The J gene is TRBJ2-7, the V gene TRBV27; D is perhaps TRBD1 (5 bases). There are 12 residues in the CDR3. Germline V CDR1 and CDR2: MNHEY, SMNVEV (reference sequence). V gave up 5 bases and J gave up 6 bases, with 11 bases separating them. This CDR3 reads CASSQGGFEQYF. The DNA of the CDR3 is TGTGCCAGCAGTCAGGGCGGTTTCGAGCAGTACTTC.

This sequence joins TRBV2 and TRBJ1-1, with D maybe TRBD1 (5 bases). This CDR3 has 13 amino acids. The V and J ends lost 3 bases and 5 bases respectively, with 10 bases between them. Germline V gene data show CDR1 as SNHLY and CDR2 as FYNNEI. In DNA, the CDR3 is TGTGCCAGCAGTGATGCAGGGAATACTGAAGCTTTCTTT. Translation gives CASSDAGNTEAFF.

The rearrangement links TRBV21-1 to TRBJ2-7; the D segment call TRBD2 is taken from the table without a DNA check. TRBV21-1 is annotated as a pseudogene. This CDR3 spans 17 amino acids. CDR3: CASSGARTSGREDEQYF. The CDR3 nucleotides are TGTGCCAGCAGCGGGGCAAGGACTAGCGGGAGGGAGGACGAGCAGTACTTC.

This clone occurred once. The chain is built from TRBV7-9 and TRBJ2-5; 10 positions agree with TRBD2. CDR3 length: 17 amino acids. With V trimmed by 5 bases and J by 5 bases, 14 bases remained unmatched. Germline loops: CDR1 SEHNR, CDR2 FQNEAQ (reference sequence). In DNA form, the CDR3 reads TGTGCCAGCAGCCTCCGGACTAGCGGTATCGTCTGGGAGACCCAGTACTTC. This gives the protein CASSLRTSGIVWETQYF.

The chain is built from TRBV6-5 and TRBJ1-3; TRBD1 matches 7 bases. This CDR3 comprises 13 residues. V dropped 6 bases and J dropped 4; count of bases not matched to a gene: 3. The germline V gene has CDR1 MNHEY and CDR2 SVGAGI. DNA of the CDR3: TGTGCCAGCAGGGGGACAGTCGGAAACACCATATATTTT. Translating it yields CASRGTVGNTIYF.

The chain carries TRBV19 and TRBJ2-3; no clear D. The CDR3 has 13 residues. Germline lookup yields CDR1 LNHDA and CDR2 SQIVND (reference sequence). V dropped 5 bases and J dropped 2 bases, with 8 bases sitting between them. DNA for the CDR3: TGTGCCAGTAGTGGGCGTTACACAGATACGCAGTATTTT. It is translated as CASSGRYTDTQYF.

This chain joins TRBV6-5 and TRBJ1-1; D is unresolved. The length of the CDR3 is 13 residues. Looked up from germline, CDR1 is MNHEY and CDR2 is SVGAGI. V shed 6 bases and J shed 0 bases, with 8 bases lying between them. The CDR3: CASRYTMNTEAFF. For the CDR3, the DNA is TGTGCCAGCAGGTATACTATGAACACTGAAGCTTTCTTT.

This rearrangement joins TRBV7-3 to TRBJ2-2; 14 bases map to TRBD2. V gave up 5 bases and J gave up 3 bases; unmatched junction bases: 5. The CDR3 is 17 residues long. The germline CDR1 and CDR2 sequences are SGHTA and FQGTGA. The CDR3, as DNA: TGTGCCAGCAGCCTGGGGACTAGCGGGAGTCACACCGGGGAGCTGTTTTTT. Translated, it gives CASSLGTSGSHTGELFF.

This clone was counted a single time. Other DNA sequences of this sample code for an identical CDR3. The CDR3 DNA sequence: TGTGCCAGCTCACCAAGGACTAGCGGGAGCTACGAGCAGTACTTC. This gives the protein CASSPRTSGSYEQYF. The J gene is TRBJ2-7, the V gene TRBV18; 13 nucleotides align to TRBD2. Germline V CDR1 and CDR2: KGHSH, LQKENI. The CDR3 is 15 amino acids. Unmatched junction bases numbered 1, after V lost 2 bases and J lost 3 bases.

The chain has TRBV11-1 and TRBJ1-1, with D possibly TRBD1 on 6 matching bases. With 5 bases removed from V and 4 bases from J, the gap between germline ends came to 14 bases. The CDR3 contains 14 residues. Germline CDR1 and CDR2: SGHAT and FQDESV (reference sequence). CDR3 sequence: CASSPQGLGTEAFF. The DNA of the CDR3 is TGTGCCAGCAGCCCCCAGGGGTTGGGCACTGAAGCTTTCTTT. Based on the CDR3 plus reference TRBV11-1 and TRBJ1-1, the full variable domain is EAEVAQSPRYKITEKSQAVAFWCDPISGHATLYWYRQILGQGPELLVQFQDESVVDDSQLPKDRFSAERLKGVDSTLKIQPAELGDSAMYLCASSPQGLGTEAFFGQGTRLTVV.

J is TRBJ2-3 and V is TRBV6-5; D perhaps matches TRBD1 (5 bases). There are 13 residues in the CDR3. The germline CDR1 and CDR2 sequences are MNHEY and SVGAGI. Trimming cost V 7 bases and J 2 bases, with 10 bases left between them. The CDR3 sequence: CASNKGHTDTQYF. The DNA for the CDR3 is TGTGCCAGCAATAAGGGGCACACAGATACGCAGTATTTT.

This clone was counted only a few times. The V and J genes are TRBV19 and TRBJ2-2; 12 bases are a match to TRBD2. Losses at the gene ends were 4 bases for V and 6 bases for J; bases not matched to a gene: 6. The V gene's germline CDR1 is LNHDA and CDR2 SQIVND (reference sequence). CDR3 size: 16 residues. CDR3: CASSTWTSGISGELFF. CDR3 coding DNA: TGTGCCAGTAGTACCTGGACTAGCGGGATTTCCGGGGAGCTGTTTTTT.

This clone came up once. The chain combines TRBV28 with TRBJ1-1; maybe TRBD1 (5 bases). The CDR3 is 15 amino acids. Trimming removed 10 bases at V and 0 bases at J, with 18 bases between. Per the germline V gene, CDR1 is MDHEN and CDR2 is SYDVKM. Here the CDR3 reads CAITPPGRVNTEAFF. The CDR3 coding sequence is TGTGCCATCACCCCCCCGGGCAGGGTGAACACTGAAGCTTTCTTT.

The chain joins TRBV18 to TRBJ2-2, with D possibly matching TRBD2 (5 bases). Trimming left V 2 bases short and J 2 bases short, with 9 bases between. The CDR3 runs to 15 residues. CDR1 is KGHSH and CDR2 is LQKENI in the germline V gene. As DNA, the CDR3 is TGTGCCAGCTCACCAAGAGGGATAAACACCGGGGAGCTGTTTTTT. It translates to CASSPRGINTGELFF.